A single sample gave rise to the 30 T cell receptor beta chains below, sequenced in a study of technical replicates of blood from several donors. Sequenced by immunoSEQ multiplex PCR; TCRdb stores in-frame clones only, minus some. The sample includes around 100,000 clones, approximately 95% of them seen just once. Sample: T cells isolated from PBMCs. The receptors come from a human donor in good health.

The J gene is TRBJ2-1, the V gene TRBV5-4, with 9 positions matching TRBD2. Germline lookup yields CDR1 SGHNT and CDR2 YYREEE (reference sequence). There are 14 residues in the CDR3. V gave up 7 bases and J gave up 7 bases; unmatched junction bases: 9. The CDR3 loop is CASGAGGPGNEQFF. CDR3 nucleotides: TGTGCCAGCGGCGCGGGAGGGCCGGGTAATGAGCAGTTCTTC.

The CDR3 sequence is CASNKWEMQEETQYF. CDR3 sequence (DNA): TGTGCCAGCAATAAGTGGGAGATGCAGGAAGAGACCCAGTACTTC. This chain joins TRBV9 and TRBJ2-5, with D possibly TRBD2 on 5 matching bases. The CDR3 covers 15 residues. Per the germline V gene, CDR1 is SGDLS and CDR2 is YYNGEE. V was clipped by 6 bases and J by 3 bases, with 18 bases between them. The whole variable domain, remainder taken from reference TRBV9 and TRBJ2-5, is DSGVTQTPKHLITATGQRVTLRCSPRSGDLSVYWYQQSLDQGLQFLIQYYNGEERAKGNILERFSAQQFPDLHSELNLSSLELGDSALYFCASNKWEMQEETQYFGPGTRLLVL.

The chain couples TRBV7-3 to TRBJ2-5, with 8 bases matching TRBD2. The V gene end was trimmed by 2 bases and the J gene end by 4 bases; junction bases not matched to a gene: 6. There are 15 residues in the CDR3. Germline values: CDR1 SGHTA, CDR2 FQGTGA. CDR3 loop: CASSLGRGGRETQYF. In DNA form, the CDR3 reads TGTGCCAGCAGCTTAGGTCGCGGGGGGAGAGAGACCCAGTACTTC.

In its sample, this clone was seen a few times. The rearrangement links TRBV30 to TRBJ1-5; weak D call: TRBD1 (5 bases). Between the trimmed V and J ends, which lost 1 base and 0 bases, there was a span of 7 bases. This CDR3 has 14 amino acids. Per the germline V gene, CDR1 is GTSNPN and CDR2 is SVGIG (reference sequence). The CDR3, as DNA: TGTGCCTGGAGTGGCGGGGCTAGCAATCAGCCCCAGCATTTT. It specifies CAWSGGASNQPQHF.

This chain links TRBV10-3 with TRBJ2-3; TRBD2 matches at 10 bases. Germline loops: CDR1 ENHRY, CDR2 SYGVKD. V was clipped by 3 bases and J by 2 bases; unmatched bases: 2. This CDR3 is 15 amino acids long. The CDR3 coding sequence is TGTGCCATCAGTGAAGCGGGAGGGTCCACAGATACGCAGTATTTT. It encodes CAISEAGGSTDTQYF.

CDR3 region: CASRFQGWVSETQYF. CDR3 DNA: TGTGCCAGCAGATTCCAGGGTTGGGTTAGCGAGACCCAGTACTTC. The chain has TRBV28 and TRBJ2-5, with D perhaps TRBD1 (5 bases). Germline CDR1 and CDR2: MDHEN and SYDVKM. The CDR3 has 15 amino acids. The V end was cut by 6 bases, the J end by 5 bases, with 19 bases between.

The chain links TRBV29-1 to TRBJ1-2, with unresolved D. Germline lookup yields CDR1 SQVTM and CDR2 ANQGSEA. V lost 4 bases, J lost 4 bases, and 16 bases lay in between. The CDR3 is made up of 14 amino acids. The CDR3 sequence is CSVVPRMSFYGYTF. CDR3 DNA sequence: TGCAGCGTTGTTCCTCGTATGAGCTTCTATGGCTACACCTTC.

This chain links TRBV11-1 with TRBJ1-1; no clear D gene. The germline CDR1 and CDR2 sequences are SGHAT and FQDESV (reference sequence). This CDR3 is 13 amino acids long. Trimming took off 3 bases at V and 1 base at J, with 6 bases between the two ends. The DNA for the CDR3 is TGTGCCAGCAGCTTTAGCCCGAACACTGAAGCTTTCTTT. It codes for CASSFSPNTEAFF.

The chain employs TRBV5-1 and TRBJ1-2; D is perhaps TRBD1 (6 bases). CDR3 size: 13 residues. Trimming cost V 5 bases and J 6 bases, with 14 bases left between them. The germline V gene encodes CDR1 SGHRS and CDR2 YFSETQ. The CDR3 DNA reads as TGCGCCAGCAGTTTCACAGGGAGTGATGGCTACACCTTC. Its translation: CASSFTGSDGYTF.

This rearrangement joins TRBV19 to TRBJ1-1; 7 nucleotides match TRBD1. V lost 3 bases and J lost 5; bases outside the gene matches: 9. The germline CDR1 and CDR2 sequences are LNHDA and SQIVND (reference sequence). The CDR3 covers 15 residues. The CDR3 DNA follows: TGTGCCAGTAGTATTTCGGGGCAGGGGGTAACTGAAGCTTTCTTT. It is translated as CASSISGQGVTEAFF.

The rearrangement uses TRBV7-2 and TRBJ1-1; D is perhaps TRBD1 (5 bases). V was pared by 0 bases and J by 0 bases, with 8 bases between. CDR1 and CDR2 (germline): SGHTA, FQGNSA. CDR3 length equals 15 residues. The CDR3 nucleotides are TGTGCCAGCAGCTTAGCAGGACAAATGAACACTGAAGCTTTCTTT. Translated: CASSLAGQMNTEAFF.

The genes are TRBV28 and TRBJ1-1, with 8 bases identical to TRBD1. With V trimmed by 2 bases and J by 4 bases, 9 bases remained unmatched. The CDR3 has 16 residues. Germline CDR1 is MDHEN and CDR2 is SYDVKM. The CDR3 protein is CASSLILQGASTEAFF. The CDR3 bases are TGTGCCAGCAGTTTAATTCTGCAGGGGGCGTCCACTGAAGCTTTCTTT.

This chain links TRBV4-2 with TRBJ2-7; TRBD2 matches at 7 bases. This CDR3 is built from 16 residues. J gave up 3 bases and V 4 bases, and 12 bases lay outside the gene matches. Per the germline V gene, CDR1 is LGHNA and CDR2 is YNFKEQ. The CDR3 DNA sequence: TGTGCCAGCAGCCCAGCGGGATATATTCTCCTCTACGAGCAGTACTTC. It encodes CASSPAGYILLYEQYF.

The chain employs TRBV27 and TRBJ1-3, with D perhaps matching TRBD1 (5 bases). Germline CDR1 reads MNHEY; CDR2 reads SMNVEV (reference sequence). V was pared by 5 bases and J by 2 bases, with 10 bases between. This CDR3 comprises 14 residues. The CDR3 region is CASSLGGAGNTIYF. CDR3 bases: TGTGCCAGCAGTCTAGGAGGGGCTGGAAACACCATATATTTT.

This clone was recorded once. The chain employs TRBV5-4 and TRBJ2-7; 10 bases align to TRBD2. Germline V gives CDR1 SGHNT, CDR2 YYREEE (reference sequence). The CDR3 has 17 amino acids. V dropped 2 bases and J dropped 4; count of bases not matched to a gene: 12. The CDR3 coding sequence is TGTGCCAGCAGCTTCGAGGGGGCTACTAGCGGGGATTACGAGCAGTACTTC. It codes for CASSFEGATSGDYEQYF.

The genes are TRBV7-2 and TRBJ2-7, with TRBD1 as a possible D gene (5 bases). V was trimmed by 0 bases and J by 2 bases, leaving 5 bases between them. This CDR3 contains 13 residues. CDR1 is SGHTA and CDR2 is FQGNSA in the germline V gene. The CDR3 DNA follows: TGTGCCAGCAGCTTAGCGACAGCCTACGAGCAGTACTTC. Translation gives CASSLATAYEQYF.

The chain carries TRBV9 and TRBJ2-1; 13 nucleotides match TRBD2. CDR3 size: 15 residues. Germline CDR1 and CDR2: SGDLS and YYNGEE. Losses at the gene ends were 6 bases for V and 4 bases for J; bases not matched to a gene: 4. The CDR3 region is CASTTLAGGYNEQFF. The CDR3 region has the DNA TGTGCCAGCACCACACTAGCGGGAGGGTACAATGAGCAGTTCTTC.

The rearrangement uses TRBV7-2 and TRBJ1-2; D not certain. The germline CDR1 and CDR2 sequences are SGHTA and FQGNSA. CDR3 size: 16 residues. V was pared by 0 bases and J by 0 bases, with 11 bases between. Here the CDR3 DNA reads TGTGCCAGCAGCTTAGCGCCCGACACCTCTAACTATGGCTACACCTTC. This sequence encodes CASSLAPDTSNYGYTF. Full variable domain (missing parts from reference TRBV7-2 and TRBJ1-2): GAGVSQSPSNKVTEKGKDVELRCDPISGHTALYWYRQSLGQGLEFLIYFQGNSAPDKSGLPSDRFSAERTGGSVSTLTIQRTQQEDSAVYLCASSLAPDTSNYGYTFGSGTRLTVV.

V gene TRBV28 combines with J gene TRBJ2-3; 9 bases fit TRBD1. Germline lookup yields CDR1 MDHEN and CDR2 SYDVKM. V lost 6 bases to trimming and J lost 1 base; unmatched junction nucleotides: 5. CDR3 length equals 15 residues. This chain's CDR3 is CASSRTGGGTDTQYF. The CDR3 DNA reads TGTGCCAGCAGCCGCACAGGGGGCGGCACAGATACGCAGTATTTT.

The chain uses TRBV5-1 and TRBJ2-4, with D maybe TRBD2 (7 bases). The CDR3 has 16 amino acids. The germline gives CDR1 SGHRS, CDR2 YFSETQ. V lost 1 base and J 9 bases, leaving 20 bases between the germline ends. CDR3 region: CASSLLTTRGGGIQYF. The DNA of the CDR3 is TGCGCCAGCAGCTTGTTGACTACTCGAGGGGGGGGCATTCAGTACTTC.

This rearrangement joins TRBV6-5 to TRBJ1-5; D gene ambiguous. CDR3 length equals 13 residues. With 5 bases removed from V and 0 bases from J, the gap between germline ends came to 5 bases. The germline CDR1 and CDR2 sequences are MNHEY and SVGAGI. The CDR3 loop reads CASSPYSNQPQHF. The CDR3 bases are TGTGCCAGCAGTCCCTATAGCAATCAGCCCCAGCATTTT.

The chain joins TRBV5-4 to TRBJ2-2, with 8 bases lining up with TRBD1. This CDR3 has 15 residues. The germline CDR1 and CDR2 sequences are SGHNT and YYREEE (reference sequence). The J segment lost 8 bases and the V segment lost 1 base, leaving 7 bases of the junction unmatched. The CDR3 bases are TGTGCCAGCAGCTTGATGATACAGGGGGAGGGGGAGCTGTTTTTT. Translation: CASSLMIQGEGELFF.

This chain joins TRBV27 and TRBJ2-2, with D unclear. V lost 1 base and J 6 bases, leaving 9 bases between the germline ends. The CDR3 runs 14 residues. Per germline, CDR1 MNHEY and CDR2 SMNVEV (reference sequence). The CDR3 sequence is CASSLFGVPGELFF. The CDR3 DNA follows: TGTGCCAGCAGTTTATTTGGAGTCCCCGGGGAGCTGTTTTTT.

This clone appeared once. The gene calls are TRBV9 and TRBJ2-5, with 7 bases matching TRBD1. The CDR3 sequence is 14 residues long. Germline-derived CDR1 and CDR2 are SGDLS and YYNGEE. V lost 3 bases, J lost 4 bases, and 6 bases stayed unmatched. The CDR3 sequence is CASSGAGGRETQYF. CDR3 nucleotide sequence: TGTGCCAGCAGCGGAGCAGGGGGAAGAGAGACCCAGTACTTC.

The chain carries TRBV28 and TRBJ1-4, with a tentative D call TRBD1 (5 bases). There are 12 residues in the CDR3. CDR1 and CDR2 from the germline V gene are MDHEN and SYDVKM. CDR3 sequence reads: CALGVVSEKLFF. The CDR3 bases are TGTGCTTTAGGGGTCGTAAGTGAAAAACTGTTTTTT.

This clone was recorded once. The chain has TRBV6-6 and TRBJ2-4; TRBD2 matches 8 bases. There are 15 residues in the CDR3. Germline V lookup: CDR1 MNHNY, CDR2 SVGAGI (reference sequence). The junction had 5 bases not matched to a gene; V was cut back by 6 bases and J by 1 base. The CDR3 loop reads CASSYGRAAKNIQYF. Written as DNA, the CDR3 is TGTGCCAGCAGCTACGGGAGGGCGGCCAAAAACATTCAGTACTTC.

The gene calls are TRBV5-1 and TRBJ1-4; 8 nucleotides match TRBD1. The V gene's germline CDR1 is SGHRS and CDR2 YFSETQ. V gave up 4 bases and J gave up 3 bases; unmatched junction bases: 5. The CDR3 extends over 15 amino acids. In nucleotides, the CDR3 is TGCGCCAGCAGCAACGGGACAGGCCCTAATGAAAAACTGTTTTTT. Encoded protein: CASSNGTGPNEKLFF. Full variable domain (missing parts from reference TRBV5-1 and TRBJ1-4): KAGVTQTPRYLIKTRGQQVTLSCSPISGHRSVSWYQQTPGQGLQFLFEYFSETQRNKGNFPGRFSGRQFSNSRSEMNVSTLELGDSALYLCASSNGTGPNEKLFFGSGTQLSVL.

The chain joins TRBV10-2 to TRBJ2-1; maybe TRBD2 (6 bases). The V gene's germline CDR1 is WSHSY and CDR2 SAAADI. Trimming shortened V by 1 base and J by 4 bases, and 14 bases separated the two germline ends. The CDR3 spans 16 residues. CDR3 residues: CASSEFPGTFYNEQFF. DNA for the CDR3: TGCGCCAGCAGTGAGTTTCCCGGGACTTTTTACAATGAGCAGTTCTTC.

The genes are TRBV7-8 and TRBJ2-1; 9 nucleotides align to TRBD2. CDR3 size: 15 residues. Germline V gene sequence: CDR1 SGHVS, CDR2 FQNEAQ. The J segment lost 8 bases and the V segment lost 1 base, leaving 6 bases of the junction unmatched. The CDR3 coding sequence is TGTGCCAGCAGCTTAGAGGGGGTAGCGGGAGATGAGCAGTTCTTC. Its protein product is CASSLEGVAGDEQFF.

This clone was seen just once. The rearrangement joins TRBV7-8 to TRBJ1-2; no clear D gene. The V and J ends lost 4 bases and 1 base respectively, with 10 bases between them. Germline values: CDR1 SGHVS, CDR2 FQNEAQ. This CDR3 region has 14 residues. The CDR3 bases are TGTGCCAGCAGCTCCAGAGAGGGTAACTATGGCTACACCTTC. This gives the protein CASSSREGNYGYTF.